Listed here are 32 T cell receptor beta chains from one sample, sequenced in a study of PD-1 blockade in classical Hodgkin lymphoma. Data came from immunoSEQ multiplex PCR; TCRdb stores just in-frame clones and leaves some out. Found here are about 64,000 clones, more than 80% of them singletons; the top ten hold approximately 8%. Stated time point: cycle 4 day 1 (C4D1), after around six weeks of nivolumab. Relapse after autologous stem cell transplantation occurred in every patient, and brentuximab vedotin exposure varied. Sample: peripheral blood mononuclear cells (PBMCs), taken before the fourth cycle of nivolumab. These TCRs come from a human donor with classical Hodgkin lymphoma.

The chain links TRBV11-2 to TRBJ2-5; 7 nucleotides align to TRBD1. Germline-derived CDR1 and CDR2 are SGHAT and FQNNGV. The CDR3 covers 15 residues. Losses at the gene ends were 7 bases for V and 4 bases for J; bases not matched to a gene: 12. CDR3 sequence: CASNANADRVETQYF. CDR3 coding DNA: TGTGCCAGCAACGCAAACGCCGACAGGGTAGAGACCCAGTACTTC. Full variable domain (remainder filled in from reference TRBV11-2 and TRBJ2-5): EAGVAQSPRYKIIEKRQSVAFWCNPISGHATLYWYQQILGQGPKLLIQFQNNGVVDDSQLPKDRFSAERLKGVDSTLKIQPAKLEDSAVYLCASNANADRVETQYFGPGTRLLVL.

The chain uses TRBV7-9 and TRBJ2-4; D is possibly TRBD1 (6 bases). The CDR3 is 19 amino acids. CDR1 SEHNR and CDR2 FQNEAQ come from the germline V gene (reference sequence). Trimming took off 4 bases at V and 2 bases at J, with 24 bases between the two ends. The CDR3 DNA follows: TGTGCCAGCAGCTCCCACAGGGTGACTGGGGCACTATCCAAAAACATTCAGTACTTC. This encodes CASSSHRVTGALSKNIQYF.

The chain carries TRBV5-1 and TRBJ2-7; 8 nucleotides match TRBD1. V lost 0 bases and J lost 6; bases outside the gene matches: 11. This CDR3 comprises 16 residues. Per germline, CDR1 SGHRS and CDR2 YFSETQ. The CDR3 sequence is CASSLEAGQGPAEQYF. The CDR3 nucleotides are TGCGCCAGCAGCTTGGAGGCCGGACAGGGACCGGCCGAGCAGTACTTC.

The CDR3 loop is CSVELADRLSYEQYF. CDR3 bases: TGCAGCGTTGAACTCGCGGACCGACTCTCCTACGAGCAGTACTTC. The chain recombines TRBV29-1 with TRBJ2-7, with D hard to call. The length of the CDR3 is 15 residues. V lost 2 bases and J lost 0, with 14 bases in between. Germline assignment: CDR1 SQVTM and CDR2 ANQGSEA.

This chain uses TRBV28 with TRBJ2-7; TRBD2 matches 9 bases. The CDR3 runs to 18 residues. V lost 3 bases to trimming and J lost 2 bases; unmatched junction nucleotides: 14. Per the germline V gene, CDR1 is MDHEN and CDR2 is SYDVKM. This chain's CDR3 is CASSFGGLSGGRPYEQYF. In DNA form, the CDR3 reads TGTGCCAGCAGTTTTGGGGGCCTTAGCGGGGGCCGCCCCTACGAGCAGTACTTC.

The V gene is TRBV21-1, the J gene TRBJ1-1; the table names TRBD1, a call not compared with the DNA. TRBV21-1 is classified as a pseudogene. CDR3 length equals 17 residues. This CDR3 is CASSKRRLQGENTEAFF. CDR3 bases: TGTGCCAGCAGCAAACGGCGCCTACAGGGAGAAAACACTGAAGCTTTCTTT.

The V and J genes are TRBV13 and TRBJ2-5; D is ambiguous. V lost 2 bases and J lost 2, with 3 bases in between. The germline CDR1 and CDR2 sequences are PRHDT and FYEKMQ (reference sequence). CDR3 length equals 12 residues. CDR3 nucleotides: TGTGCCAGCAGCTTATGGCAAGAGACCCAGTACTTC. Translation gives CASSLWQETQYF.

The rearrangement links TRBV10-3 to TRBJ2-1, with 15 bases that match TRBD2. Germline V gene lookup returns CDR1 ENHRY and CDR2 SYGVKD. Trimming cost V 6 bases and J 9 bases; bases outside gene matches: 9. The CDR3 loop spans 16 amino acids. The CDR3 is CAIRATGTSGGSEQFF. CDR3 DNA sequence: TGTGCCATCAGAGCTACCGGGACTAGCGGGGGGAGTGAGCAGTTCTTC.

The rearrangement joins TRBV10-3 to TRBJ2-1; tentative D call: TRBD1 (6 bases). CDR3 length: 15 residues. V was cut by 10 bases and J by 4 bases, with 20 bases left in between. Germline CDR1 reads ENHRY; CDR2 reads SYGVKD. CDR3 in DNA: TGTGCCACCTCTTACTCCCGGGACACTTACAATGAGCAGTTCTTC. Translated, it gives CATSYSRDTYNEQFF.

The CDR3 sequence: CASSGQGSGNTIYF. The CDR3 nucleotides are TGTGCCAGCAGTGGACAGGGCTCTGGAAACACCATATATTTT. This chain joins TRBV6-1 and TRBJ1-3; 7 nucleotides agree with TRBD1. Trimming cost V 4 bases and J 0 bases; bases outside gene matches: 0. Looked up from germline, CDR1 is MNHNS and CDR2 is SASEGT. The CDR3 has 14 amino acids.

The J gene is TRBJ2-7, the V gene TRBV29-1; no clear D gene. Germline CDR1 and CDR2: SQVTM and ANQGSEA. CDR3 length equals 13 residues. V shed 0 bases and J shed 2 bases, with 8 bases lying between them. CDR3 region: CSVEDPGTYEQYF. CDR3 bases: TGCAGCGTTGAAGATCCAGGTACCTACGAGCAGTACTTC.

The chain couples TRBV27 to TRBJ2-1; the match to TRBD2 covers 10 bases. Germline V lookup: CDR1 MNHEY, CDR2 SMNVEV (reference sequence). This CDR3 comprises 15 residues. V was pared by 5 bases and J by 6 bases, with 7 bases of the junction left unmatched. In nucleotides, the CDR3 is TGTGCCAGCAGTCTTCCGGGACTAGCGTTCAATGAGCAGTTCTTC. Residues: CASSLPGLAFNEQFF.

The V call is TRBV28, the J call TRBJ2-3; a weak D match, TRBD2 (6 bases). Trimming pared 1 base from V and 8 bases from J, leaving 16 bases between. This CDR3 has 15 amino acids. Germline lookup yields CDR1 MDHEN and CDR2 SYDVKM. DNA for the CDR3: TGTGCCAGCAGTTTATTGCGGGAAGATTCTCGTACGCAGTATTTT. It encodes CASSLLREDSRTQYF.

The V call is TRBV5-1, the J call TRBJ2-7; no definite D call. Germline lookup yields CDR1 SGHRS and CDR2 YFSETQ. V was shortened by 0 bases and J by 4 bases, with 23 bases between the two germline ends. The length of the CDR3 is 18 residues. This chain's CDR3 is CASSLAYTFRDRVYEQYF. In DNA form, the CDR3 reads TGCGCCAGCAGCTTGGCCTATACATTTCGAGATCGGGTGTACGAGCAGTACTTC. The variable domain in full, completed from reference TRBV5-1 and TRBJ2-7, reads KAGVTQTPRYLIKTRGQQVTLSCSPISGHRSVSWYQQTPGQGLQFLFEYFSETQRNKGNFPGRFSGRQFSNSRSEMNVSTLELGDSALYLCASSLAYTFRDRVYEQYFGPGTRLTVT.

The chain joins TRBV5-1 to TRBJ2-5; D uncertain. V dropped 4 bases and J dropped 4 bases, with 5 bases sitting between them. Germline V lookup: CDR1 SGHRS, CDR2 YFSETQ. This CDR3 comprises 11 residues. CDR3 in DNA: TGCGCCAGCAGCGGGATAGAGACCCAGTACTTC. Protein: CASSGIETQYF.

This chain links TRBV10-3 with TRBJ2-7; TRBD1 matches at 7 bases. Germline CDR1 and CDR2: ENHRY and SYGVKD. The V and J ends lost 6 bases and 1 base, in that order; junction bases with no gene match: 9. The CDR3 is 15 amino acids. The CDR3 loop is CAISGTGAPSYEQYF. CDR3 DNA sequence: TGTGCCATCAGCGGAACAGGGGCCCCGTCCTACGAGCAGTACTTC.

This chain uses TRBV7-6 with TRBJ2-1; 7 bases agree with TRBD2. Germline CDR1 SGHVS, CDR2 FNYEAQ. The CDR3 totals 15 residues. The trim removed 2 bases at V and 5 bases at J, leaving 6 bases unmatched. The CDR3, as DNA: TGTGCCAGCAGCTTAAAACTAGCGACCCACAATGAGCAGTTCTTC. This encodes CASSLKLATHNEQFF.

This sequence joins TRBV4-1 and TRBJ1-4, with D possibly TRBD1 on 6 matching bases. Trimming shortened V by 0 bases and J by 8 bases, and 13 bases separated the two germline ends. The germline V gene has CDR1 MGHRA and CDR2 YSYEKL. The CDR3 sequence is 15 residues long. The CDR3: CASSQEGHREEKLFF. The CDR3 nucleotides read TGCGCCAGCAGCCAAGAGGGACATAGAGAGGAAAAACTGTTTTTT.

The genes are TRBV2 and TRBJ2-4; D might be TRBD1 (5 bases). Trimming took 6 bases from V and 0 from J, leaving 9 bases between them. The CDR3 consists of 14 residues. Germline lookup yields CDR1 SNHLY and CDR2 FYNNEI. CDR3 sequence reads: CASRDNLAKNIQYF. The CDR3 coding sequence is TGTGCCAGCAGGGACAACTTAGCCAAAAACATTCAGTACTTC.

The rearrangement uses TRBV5-1 and TRBJ2-3, with 7 bases fitting TRBD2. Trimming took 3 bases from V and 5 from J; bases not matched to a gene: 12. The CDR3 length is 16 residues. Per the germline V gene, CDR1 is SGHRS and CDR2 is YFSETQ. The CDR3 DNA is TGCGCCAGCAGCTCGTCGATACTAGCGATGGTAGATACGCAGTATTTT. It codes for CASSSSILAMVDTQYF. The full variable domain, completed using reference TRBV5-1 and TRBJ2-3, is KAGVTQTPRYLIKTRGQQVTLSCSPISGHRSVSWYQQTPGQGLQFLFEYFSETQRNKGNFPGRFSGRQFSNSRSEMNVSTLELGDSALYLCASSSSILAMVDTQYFGPGTRLTVL.

V gene TRBV5-4 combines with J gene TRBJ2-2; the D call may be TRBD1 or TRBD2 (6 bases each). The CDR3 spans 17 residues. Per the germline V gene, CDR1 is SGHNT and CDR2 is YYREEE (reference sequence). V lost 4 bases and J 1 base, leaving 17 bases between the germline ends. As DNA, the CDR3 is TGTGCCAGCAGCCCGACGGGGGCGCGGGGGAACACCGGGGAGCTGTTTTTT. Its protein product is CASSPTGARGNTGELFF.

The chain couples TRBV12-5 to TRBJ2-1; TRBD1 might be the D (6 bases). The CDR3 length is 17 residues. Deletions cut 0 bases from V and 4 bases from J, with 16 bases between. Germline loops: CDR1 LGHNT, CDR2 FRNRAP. CDR3 bases: TGTGCTAGTGGTTTGGTAAGGGGGTCAGTTGTATACAATGAGCAGTTCTTC. Translated: CASGLVRGSVVYNEQFF.

This rearrangement joins TRBV5-5 to TRBJ2-7; D gene unclear. The V and J ends lost 4 bases and 1 base respectively, with 9 bases between them. The CDR3 runs 13 residues. Germline loops: CDR1 SGHKS, CDR2 YYEKEE (reference sequence). The chain's CDR3 is CASSPDGSYEQYF. CDR3 DNA sequence: TGTGCCAGCAGCCCGGACGGGTCCTACGAGCAGTACTTC.

This clone has only one observation. The chain uses TRBV9 and TRBJ2-1; 13 bases map to TRBD2. V shed 3 bases and J 9 bases; nucleotides not matched to a gene: 15. The V gene's germline CDR1 is SGDLS and CDR2 YYNGEE. The CDR3 sequence is 18 residues long. The DNA of the CDR3 is TGTGCCAGCAGCGAGGGACTAGCGGGATCGAGGTTAGGCATTGAGCAGTTCTTC. Translated, it gives CASSEGLAGSRLGIEQFF.

The chain combines TRBV18 with TRBJ2-2, with TRBD2 as a possible D gene (6 bases). Germline CDR1 reads KGHSH; CDR2 reads LQKENI. V dropped 4 bases and J dropped 0 bases, with 15 bases sitting between them. This CDR3 has 17 residues. The CDR3 bases are TGTGCCAGCTCACTGAGGACTGGGGGGACGAACACCGGGGAGCTGTTTTTT. Residues: CASSLRTGGTNTGELFF.

This chain joins TRBV28 and TRBJ2-2; D is unresolved. Trimming left V 6 bases short and J 6 bases short, with 8 bases between. This CDR3 contains 12 residues. CDR1 and CDR2 (germline): MDHEN, SYDVKM. CDR3 loop: CASSHLAGELFF. The DNA for the CDR3 is TGTGCCAGCAGCCACCTTGCCGGGGAGCTGTTTTTT.

The genes are TRBV5-8 and TRBJ2-2, with a tentative D call TRBD2 (7 bases). Trimming took off 4 bases at V and 5 bases at J, with 18 bases between the two ends. The germline V gene encodes CDR1 SGHTS and CDR2 YDEGEE. CDR3 size: 16 residues. DNA of the CDR3: TGTGCCAGCAGCCCGGGCTACCGGGGGGCGACCGGGGAGCTGTTTTTT. It yields the protein CASSPGYRGATGELFF.

The chain has TRBV6-6 and TRBJ1-2; tentative D call: TRBD1 (5 bases). This CDR3 region has 16 residues. Germline CDR1 is MNHNY and CDR2 is SVGAGI (reference sequence). V was trimmed by 0 bases and J by 5 bases, leaving 16 bases between them. The CDR3 reads CASSYSRASGAYGYTF. DNA of the CDR3: TGTGCCAGCAGTTACTCGAGGGCTAGTGGGGCTTATGGCTACACCTTC.

The chain is built from TRBV7-6 and TRBJ2-7, with D unclear. Germline V gene sequence: CDR1 SGHVS, CDR2 FNYEAQ. The CDR3 loop spans 14 amino acids. V was pared by 2 bases and J by 1 base, with 9 bases between. In nucleotides, the CDR3 is TGTGCCAGCAGCTTATCGCCTGATTCCTACGAGCAGTACTTC. It encodes CASSLSPDSYEQYF.

The chain couples TRBV5-8 to TRBJ2-5; no firm D call. The CDR3 has 13 residues. The ends were cut back, 1 base at V and 0 bases at J, with 4 bases in the middle. Germline CDR1 reads SGHTS; CDR2 reads YDEGEE. The CDR3 bases are TGTGCCAGCAGCTTGCTCAACCAAGAGACCCAGTACTTC. It is translated as CASSLLNQETQYF.

This chain uses TRBV7-9 with TRBJ1-3; D is ambiguous. Trimming took 1 base from V and 0 from J, leaving 4 bases between them. Germline assignment: CDR1 SEHNR and CDR2 FQNEAQ (reference sequence). The CDR3 has 14 amino acids. Written as DNA, the CDR3 is TGTGCCAGCAGCTTAGTCGCCTCTGGAAACACCATATATTTT. Amino acid sequence: CASSLVASGNTIYF.

The chain links TRBV29-1 to TRBJ1-1, with a tentative D call TRBD1 (6 bases). This CDR3 comprises 16 residues. Trimming took 5 bases from V and 0 from J, leaving 19 bases between them. The germline CDR1 and CDR2 sequences are SQVTM and ANQGSEA. CDR3 sequence reads: CSVILGGWLMNTEAFF. The DNA for the CDR3 is TGCAGCGTTATCCTAGGGGGGTGGCTTATGAACACTGAAGCTTTCTTT.